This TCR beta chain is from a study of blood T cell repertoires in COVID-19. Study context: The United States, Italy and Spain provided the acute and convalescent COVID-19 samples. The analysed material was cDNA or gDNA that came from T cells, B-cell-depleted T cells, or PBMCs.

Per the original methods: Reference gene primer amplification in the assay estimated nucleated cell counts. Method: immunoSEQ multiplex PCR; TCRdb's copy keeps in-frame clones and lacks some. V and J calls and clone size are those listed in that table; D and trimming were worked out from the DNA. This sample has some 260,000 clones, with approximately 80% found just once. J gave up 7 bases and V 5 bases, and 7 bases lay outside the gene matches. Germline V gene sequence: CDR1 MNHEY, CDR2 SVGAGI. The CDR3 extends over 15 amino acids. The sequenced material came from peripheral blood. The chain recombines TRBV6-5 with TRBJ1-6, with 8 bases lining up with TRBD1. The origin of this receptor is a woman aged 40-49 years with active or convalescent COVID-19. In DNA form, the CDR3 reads TGTGCCAGCAGTCCGGACAGGGAAGAAAATTCACCCCTCCACTTT. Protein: CASSPDREENSPLHF.